One sample yielded the 15 T cell receptor beta chains listed below, sequenced in a study of shared clonotypes between healthy human individuals. Using immunoSEQ multiplex PCR, the repertoire was profiled, and TCRdb retains in-frame clones only, with some absent. The sample lists hundreds of thousands of clones; approximately 79% were seen once. Sample: memory CD4+ T cells sorted from blood. Described subset: CD45RA-negative fraction. The receptors stem from a woman in her thirties in good health.

This clone was found a few times. V is TRBV18 and J is TRBJ1-5; a weak D match, TRBD1 (5 bases). Germline loops: CDR1 KGHSH, CDR2 LQKENI. V lost 3 bases, J lost 3 bases, and 12 bases lay in between. The CDR3 is 15 residues long. The CDR3 DNA reads TGTGCCAGCTCACCGTCCCGAGGGACCAATCAGCCCCAGCATTTT. Protein: CASSPSRGTNQPQHF. The variable domain in full, completed from reference TRBV18 and TRBJ1-5, reads NAGVMQNPRHLVRRRGQEARLRCSPMKGHSHVYWYRQLPEEGLKFMVYLQKENIIDESGMPKERFSAEFPKEGPSILRIQQVVRGDSAAYFCASSPSRGTNQPQHFGDGTRLSIL.

J is TRBJ2-2 and V is TRBV5-1; the D call may be TRBD1 or TRBD2 (6 bases each). The V and J ends lost 4 bases and 5 bases respectively, with 12 bases between them. The CDR3 contains 14 residues. Per the germline V gene, CDR1 is SGHRS and CDR2 is YFSETQ. The CDR3 DNA sequence: TGCGCCAGCAGCCCGGGGGCGCTGACCGGGGAGCTGTTTTTT. Amino acid sequence: CASSPGALTGELFF. The variable domain in full, with the rest retrieved from reference TRBV5-1 and TRBJ2-2, is KAGVTQTPRYLIKTRGQQVTLSCSPISGHRSVSWYQQTPGQGLQFLFEYFSETQRNKGNFPGRFSGRQFSNSRSEMNVSTLELGDSALYLCASSPGALTGELFFGEGSRLTVL.

The gene calls are TRBV5-1 and TRBJ1-2; D not certain. The CDR3 totals 15 residues. CDR1 is SGHRS and CDR2 is YFSETQ in the germline V gene. V lost 4 bases and J 1 base, leaving 14 bases between the germline ends. As DNA, the CDR3 is TGCGCCAGCAGCGGAACGGACGGAGGTAACTATGGCTACACCTTC. It encodes CASSGTDGGNYGYTF.

This chain connects TRBV25-1 to TRBJ2-1; TRBD2 agrees at 11 bases. This CDR3 comprises 17 residues. Germline assignment: CDR1 MGHDK and CDR2 SYGVNS. Trimming at V came to 4 bases and at J to 5 bases, leaving 10 bases not matched to a gene. CDR3 sequence (DNA): TGTGCCAGCAGTGCCCCGGGGGGGACTAGCGGAGACAATGAGCAGTTCTTC. It is translated as CASSAPGGTSGDNEQFF.

The chain combines TRBV10-3 with TRBJ2-7; D not certain. The CDR3 is 13 amino acids. V lost 6 bases, J lost 2 bases, and 11 bases lay in between. Per germline, CDR1 ENHRY and CDR2 SYGVKD. CDR3 coding DNA: TGTGCCATCAGGACGACCGAGACCTACGAGCAGTACTTC. The encoded protein is CAIRTTETYEQYF.

CDR3 nucleotide sequence: TGTGCCAGCAGCGGAGGACAGGTGACAGGCGAGCAGTACTTC. Its protein product is CASSGGQVTGEQYF. The chain employs TRBV11-2 and TRBJ2-7; 7 bases fit TRBD1. There are 14 residues in the CDR3. V was pared by 5 bases and J by 6 bases, with 10 bases of the junction left unmatched. From germline, CDR1 is SGHAT and CDR2 FQNNGV. Full variable domain (rest looked up from reference TRBV11-2 and TRBJ2-7): EAGVAQSPRYKIIEKRQSVAFWCNPISGHATLYWYQQILGQGPKLLIQFQNNGVVDDSQLPKDRFSAERLKGVDSTLKIQPAKLEDSAVYLCASSGGQVTGEQYFGPGTRLTVT.

The V and J genes are TRBV28 and TRBJ1-1; 8 positions match TRBD1. CDR1 is MDHEN and CDR2 is SYDVKM in the germline V gene. The CDR3 sequence is 15 residues long. V lost 5 bases and J lost 5; bases outside the gene matches: 10. The CDR3 DNA sequence: TGTGCCAGCAGTCCGGGCTGGACAGGGCGTACTGAAGCTTTCTTT. The encoded protein is CASSPGWTGRTEAFF.

This clone was seen more than once but under ten times. This rearrangement joins TRBV5-1 to TRBJ2-7; perhaps D is TRBD1 or TRBD2 (5 bases each). V shed 2 bases and J shed 0 bases, with 12 bases lying between them. The CDR3 has 15 amino acids. Germline CDR1 and CDR2: SGHRS and YFSETQ. This chain's CDR3 is CASSLSSGTSYEQYF. The CDR3 DNA reads TGCGCCAGCAGCTTATCTTCTGGGACCTCCTACGAGCAGTACTTC.

The chain couples TRBV19 to TRBJ2-1; no firm D call. V gave up 5 bases and J gave up 5 bases, with 10 bases separating them. This CDR3 contains 13 residues. CDR1 LNHDA and CDR2 SQIVND come from the germline V gene (reference sequence). The CDR3 loop reads CASSFHFDNEQFF. In DNA, the CDR3 is TGTGCCAGTAGTTTTCACTTCGACAATGAGCAGTTCTTC.

This chain joins TRBV7-9 and TRBJ1-1; TRBD1 is a possible D gene (5 bases). CDR1 is SEHNR and CDR2 is FQNEAQ in the germline V gene (reference sequence). The CDR3 is made up of 18 amino acids. The ends were cut back, 5 bases at V and 6 bases at J, with 28 bases in the middle. The CDR3, as DNA: TGTGCCAGCAGCCCAGGCCCGACGGCGGGAGGGAAGGGACCTGAAGCTTTCTTT. It translates to CASSPGPTAGGKGPEAFF.

In nucleotides, the CDR3 is TGTGCCAGCAGTCACGCACTTTCCTACGAGCAGTACTTC. Translated: CASSHALSYEQYF. V usage is TRBV6-1 and J usage is TRBJ2-7, with D uncertain. Germline V gene sequence: CDR1 MNHNS, CDR2 SASEGT. This CDR3 spans 13 amino acids. The V gene lost 5 bases and the J gene lost 1 base, with 9 bases spanning the gap.

The rearrangement joins TRBV5-6 to TRBJ1-5, with D tentatively TRBD1 (6 bases). The CDR3 runs 14 residues. Per germline, CDR1 SGHDT and CDR2 YYEEEE. V shed 1 base and J shed 5 bases, with 10 bases lying between them. The DNA of the CDR3 is TGTGCCAGCAGCTTGCAGGGGCCCCATCAGCCCCAGCATTTT. This codes for CASSLQGPHQPQHF.

V gene TRBV2 combines with J gene TRBJ1-5; 7 nucleotides align to TRBD1. Germline V gene data show CDR1 as SNHLY and CDR2 as FYNNEI. The V segment lost 5 bases and the J segment 7 bases; nucleotides outside the gene matches: 8. The CDR3 spans 14 residues. DNA of the CDR3: TGTGCCAGCAGTCCTAACAGGGGTGGGCAGCCCCAGCATTTT. The encoded protein is CASSPNRGGQPQHF. Full variable domain (missing parts from reference TRBV2 and TRBJ1-5): EPEVTQTPSHQVTQMGQEVILRCVPISNHLYFYWYRQILGQKVEFLVSFYNNEISEKSEIFDDQFSVERPDGSNFTLKIRSTKLEDSAMYFCASSPNRGGQPQHFGDGTRLSIL.

V gene TRBV6-1 combines with J gene TRBJ1-2, with TRBD1 as a possible D gene (5 bases). V was trimmed by 8 bases and J by 4 bases, leaving 14 bases between them. From germline, CDR1 is MNHNS and CDR2 SASEGT. The CDR3 covers 13 residues. The DNA of the CDR3 is TGTGCCAGCCGCCGGGACTTTCTCTATGGCTACACCTTC. As protein: CASRRDFLYGYTF.

The V call is TRBV5-1, the J call TRBJ2-3, with 9 bases identical to TRBD2. In germline, CDR1 is SGHRS, CDR2 YFSETQ. The junction had 5 bases not matched to a gene; V was cut back by 1 base and J by 5 bases. This CDR3 has 15 amino acids. In DNA, the CDR3 is TGCGCCAGCAGCTTGCAGCGGGAGGCTGGAGATACGCAGTATTTT. This gives the protein CASSLQREAGDTQYF.